Listed here is a single T cell receptor beta chain. During active infection, Seattle patients enrolled and were then monitored through disease. The data belong to a study of blood T cell repertoires in COVID-19. As for the study in general: The United States, Italy and Spain were the sources of the acute and convalescent COVID-19 samples. Sample material is recorded as cDNA or gDNA derived from T cells, B-cell-depleted T cells, or PBMCs.

In the original processing: Reference gene primers were amplified, and this amplification served to estimate nucleated cell counts. TCRdb's table, derived via immunoSEQ multiplex PCR, lists solely in-frame clones and lacks some. V and J calls and clone size are given by that table; D and trimming were obtained from the DNA. Of a few hundred thousand clones listed, about 86% are singletons. CDR3 length: 16 residues. V dropped 4 bases and J dropped 2 bases, with 15 bases sitting between them. Per the germline V gene, CDR1 is MGHRA and CDR2 is YSYEKL. The TCR sequence derives from a woman aged 55 to 70 with COVID-19, enrolled during active disease. The V gene is TRBV4-1, the J gene TRBJ1-5, with unresolved D. Sample: peripheral blood. The CDR3 DNA is TGCGCCAGCAGCCCCAGCGGAGGGTCTCGCAATCAGCCCCAGCATTTT. Translating gives CASSPSGGSRNQPQHF.